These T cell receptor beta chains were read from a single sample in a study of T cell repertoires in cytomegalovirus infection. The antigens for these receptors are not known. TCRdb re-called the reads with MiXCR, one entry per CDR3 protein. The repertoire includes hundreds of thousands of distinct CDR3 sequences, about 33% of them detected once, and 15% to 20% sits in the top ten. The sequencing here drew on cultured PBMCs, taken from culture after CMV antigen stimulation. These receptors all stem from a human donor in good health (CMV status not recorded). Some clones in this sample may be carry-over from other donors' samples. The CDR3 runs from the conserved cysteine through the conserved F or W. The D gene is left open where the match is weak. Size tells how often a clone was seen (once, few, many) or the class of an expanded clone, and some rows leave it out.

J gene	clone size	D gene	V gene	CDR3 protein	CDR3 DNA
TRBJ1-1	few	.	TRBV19	CASSIDLNTEAFF	TGTGCCAGTAGTATAGATTTGAACACTGAAGCTTTCTTT
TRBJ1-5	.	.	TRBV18	CASSPSRYSNQPQHF	TGTGCCAGCTCACCATCCAGGTATAGCAATCAGCCCCAGCATTTT
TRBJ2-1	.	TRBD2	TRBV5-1	CASSWNLAGENNEQFF	TGCGCCAGCAGCTGGAATCTAGCGGGAGAAAACAATGAGCAGTTCTTC
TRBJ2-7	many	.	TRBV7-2	CASSPGTQFNYEQYF	TGTGCCAGCAGCCCCGGCACACAATTTAACTACGAGCAGTACTTC
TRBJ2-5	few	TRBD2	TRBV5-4	CASSSYSGLAEETQYF	TGTGCCAGCAGCTCCTATAGCGGACTAGCGGAAGAGACCCAGTACTTC
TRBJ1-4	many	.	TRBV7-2	CASSPEARGSGEKLFF	TGTGCCAGCAGCCCAGAGGCCCGGGGGAGTGGTGAAAAACTGTTTTTT
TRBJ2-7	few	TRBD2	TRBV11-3	CASSVAGRSYEQYF	TGTGCCAGCAGCGTAGCGGGCCGTTCCTACGAGCAGTACTTC
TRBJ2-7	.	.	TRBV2	CASSGTVPYEQYF	TGTGCCAGCAGTGGGACAGTCCCCTACGAGCAGTACTTC
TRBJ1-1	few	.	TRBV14	CASSQAIGRNTEAFF	TGTGCCAGCAGCCAAGCCATCGGACGGAACACTGAAGCTTTCTTT
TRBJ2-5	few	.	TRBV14	CASSQLDRLETQYF	TGTGCCAGCAGCCAATTGGATCGGTTAGAGACCCAGTACTTC
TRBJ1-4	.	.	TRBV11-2	CASSLDGTASATNEKLFF	TGTGCCAGCAGCTTAGATGGAACAGCATCTGCAACTAATGAAAAACTGTTTTTT
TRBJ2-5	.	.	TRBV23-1	CASSQSPGPETQYF	TGCGCCAGCAGTCAATCACCGGGGCCTGAGACCCAGTACTTC
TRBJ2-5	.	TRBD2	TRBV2	CASWIAGARKETQYF	TGTGCCAGCTGGATAGCGGGAGCCAGAAAAGAGACCCAGTACTTC
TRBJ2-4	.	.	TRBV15	CATSRGAGLAKNIQYF	TGTGCCACCAGCAGAGGGGCGGGATTAGCCAAAAACATTCAGTACTTC
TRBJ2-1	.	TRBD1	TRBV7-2	CASSPDRVAYNEQFF	TGTGCCAGCAGCCCGGACAGGGTAGCCTACAATGAGCAGTTCTTC
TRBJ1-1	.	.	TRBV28	CASSLWSEAFF	TGTGCCAGCAGTTTATGGTCTGAAGCTTTCTTT
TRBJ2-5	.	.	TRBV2	CATQLTGIEGETQYF	TGTGCCACCCAATTGACCGGGATTGAGGGAGAGACCCAGTACTTC
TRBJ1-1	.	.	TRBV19	CASSSISGAPNTEAFF	TGTGCCAGTAGCAGCATTTCGGGGGCTCCGAACACTGAAGCTTTCTTT
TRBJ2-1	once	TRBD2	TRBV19	CASSPGGNNEQFF	TGTGCCAGTAGTCCGGGGGGTAACAATGAGCAGTTCTTC
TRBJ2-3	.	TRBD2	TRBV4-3	CASSQETSGYTQYF	TGCGCCAGCAGCCAAGAAACTAGCGGCTATACGCAGTATTTT
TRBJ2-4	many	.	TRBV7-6	CASSLGRLDENIQYF	TGTGCCAGCAGCTTAGGACGGCTAGACGAAAACATTCAGTACTTC
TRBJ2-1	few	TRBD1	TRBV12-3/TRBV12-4	CASSFILGQGGYNEQFF	TGTGCCAGCAGTTTTATATTGGGACAGGGAGGATACAATGAGCAGTTCTTC
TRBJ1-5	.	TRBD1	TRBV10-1	CASSVADRVGDRSNQPQHF	TGCGCCAGCAGTGTCGCGGACAGGGTTGGGGATCGGAGCAATCAGCCCCAGCATTTT
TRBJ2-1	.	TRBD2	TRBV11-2	CASSLGGLVVEQFF	TGTGCCAGCAGCTTAGGGGGACTAGTGGTTGAGCAGTTCTTC
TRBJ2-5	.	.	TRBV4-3	CASSQVGSSETQYF	TGCGCCAGCAGCCAAGTGGGCAGCTCAGAGACCCAGTACTTC
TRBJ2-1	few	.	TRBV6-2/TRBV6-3	CASRSQGYNEQFF	TGTGCCAGCAGATCACAGGGTTACAATGAGCAGTTCTTC
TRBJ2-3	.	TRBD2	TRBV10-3	CAASGLAGDRDTQYF	TGTGCCGCCTCGGGACTAGCGGGAGACAGGGATACGCAGTATTTT
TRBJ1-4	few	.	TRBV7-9	CASSNRAGFWSNEKLFF	TGTGCCAGCAGCAACCGTGCAGGGTTCTGGAGTAATGAAAAACTGTTTTTT
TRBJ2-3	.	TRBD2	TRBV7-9	CASSPTFGLAGVSTDTQYF	TGTGCCAGCAGCCCAACTTTTGGACTAGCGGGAGTTTCGACAGATACGCAGTATTTT
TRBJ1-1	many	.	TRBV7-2	CASSYDGNTEAFF	TGTGCCAGCAGTTACGACGGGAACACTGAAGCTTTCTTT
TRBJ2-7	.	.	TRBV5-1	CASSLGTPPNEQYF	TGCGCCAGCAGCTTGGGGACCCCCCCCAACGAGCAGTACTTC
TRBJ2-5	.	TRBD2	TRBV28	CATGGGGRETQYF	TGTGCCACCGGGGGGGGGGGTCGAGAGACCCAGTACTTC
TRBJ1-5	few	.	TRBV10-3	CAISYRTQRFGDDQPQHF	TGTGCCATCAGCTACAGAACCCAGCGTTTCGGGGACGATCAGCCCCAGCATTTT
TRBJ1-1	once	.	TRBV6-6	CASSFPLKEAFF	TGTGCCAGCAGTTTCCCCCTTAAGGAGGCTTTCTTT
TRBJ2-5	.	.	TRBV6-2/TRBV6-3	CASSYALNSSKYQETQYF	TGTGCCAGCAGTTACGCTCTAAACTCCTCGAAATACCAAGAGACCCAGTACTTC
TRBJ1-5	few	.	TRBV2	CASSAQPFQPQHF	TGTGCCAGCAGCGCACAACCGTTTCAGCCCCAGCATTTT
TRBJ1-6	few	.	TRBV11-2	CASSLKGVNSPLHF	TGTGCCAGCAGCCTGAAGGGGGTTAATTCACCCCTCCACTTT
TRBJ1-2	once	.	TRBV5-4	CASSLFRVDYGYTF	TGTGCCAGCAGCTTGTTCAGGGTGGATTATGGCTACACCTTC
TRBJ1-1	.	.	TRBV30	CASYFTRMLNTEAFF	TGTGCCTCTTACTTTACTCGGATGTTGAACACTGAAGCTTTCTTT
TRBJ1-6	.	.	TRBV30	CAWSGFQFYNSPLHF	TGTGCCTGGAGTGGCTTCCAGTTCTATAATTCACCCCTCCACTTT
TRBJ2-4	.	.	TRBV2	CASSGLETDLAKNIQYF	TGTGCCAGCAGTGGACTGGAGACAGATCTAGCCAAAAACATTCAGTACTTC
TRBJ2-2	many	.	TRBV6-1	CASSARWDTGELFF	TGTGCCAGCAGTGCCCGTTGGGACACCGGGGAGCTGTTTTTT
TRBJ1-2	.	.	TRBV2	CASSEALYYGYTF	TGTGCCAGCAGTGAAGCCCTTTACTATGGCTACACCTTC
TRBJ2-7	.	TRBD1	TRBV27	CASSSRGDRVNEQYF	TGTGCCAGCAGTTCCCGGGGCGACAGGGTAAACGAGCAGTACTTC
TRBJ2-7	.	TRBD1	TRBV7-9	CASSLPGSSGTGGLYEQYF	TGTGCCAGCAGCTTACCAGGCTCCTCGGGGACAGGGGGCCTCTACGAGCAGTACTTC
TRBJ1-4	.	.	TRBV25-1	CASSEAGLRGYEKLFF	TGTGCCAGCAGTGAGGCAGGCCTCAGAGGGTATGAAAAACTGTTTTTT
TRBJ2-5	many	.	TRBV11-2	CASSRAGAEETQYF	TGTGCCAGCAGCCGGGCGGGGGCAGAAGAGACCCAGTACTTC
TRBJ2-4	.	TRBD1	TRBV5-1	CASSLESGGFSKNIQYF	TGCGCCAGCAGCTTGGAGTCAGGGGGATTTTCCAAAAACATTCAGTACTTC
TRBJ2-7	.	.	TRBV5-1	CASSLAGTLSYEQYF	TGCGCCAGCAGCTTGGCCGGGACCCTCTCCTACGAGCAGTACTTC
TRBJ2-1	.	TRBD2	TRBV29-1	CSVELAGGLTEQFF	TGCAGCGTGGAACTAGCGGGAGGGCTAACTGAGCAGTTCTTC
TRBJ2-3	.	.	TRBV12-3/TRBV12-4	CASSQPPDTQYF	TGTGCCAGCAGCCAACCCCCGGATACGCAGTATTTT
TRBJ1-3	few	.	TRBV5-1	CASSLDIGNTIYF	TGCGCCAGCAGCTTGGATATTGGAAACACCATATATTTT
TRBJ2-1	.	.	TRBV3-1	CASSHRGANEQFF	TGTGCCAGCAGCCATCGAGGGGCAAATGAGCAGTTCTTC
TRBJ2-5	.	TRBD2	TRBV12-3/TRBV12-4	CASIRAGGKETQYF	TGTGCCAGCATTCGAGCGGGAGGGAAAGAGACCCAGTACTTC
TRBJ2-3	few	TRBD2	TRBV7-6	CASSSISSGGGDTQYF	TGTGCCAGCAGCTCCATTTCGAGCGGGGGAGGAGATACGCAGTATTTT
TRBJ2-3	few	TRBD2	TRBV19	CASSRGLAGGLTDTQYF	TGTGCCAGTAGTAGGGGACTAGCGGGAGGACTCACAGATACGCAGTATTTT
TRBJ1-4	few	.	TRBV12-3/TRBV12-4	CASSFGGYEKLFF	TGTGCCAGCAGTTTTGGGGGATATGAAAAACTGTTTTTT